Listed below are T cell receptor beta chains from one sample, sequenced in a study of blood T cell repertoires in COVID-19. The table came from immunoSEQ multiplex PCR; TCRdb's copy has only in-frame clones and leaves some out. The sample contains 40,000 to 50,000 clones, 85% to 90% of which appear only once. The sequencing input was peripheral blood. Receptors were obtained from a man aged 35 to 55 with active COVID-19. Both conserved end residues are part of each CDR3. A D gene is named only where the DNA matches it firmly. Size is omitted from some rows. Given values are once, few, many or a class for expanded clones.

size	V	D	J	DNA	CDR3
-	TRBV3-1/TRBV3-2	TRBD1	TRBJ2-7	TGTGCCAGCAGCCCACTAGGGACAGGGTTGGCTAACGAGCAGTACTTC	CASSPLGTGLANEQYF
-	TRBV19	-	TRBJ1-4	TGTGCCACCGCAAGGAGGACAACTAATGAAAAACTGTTTTTT	CATARRTTNEKLFF
-	TRBV28	TRBD1	TRBJ2-2	TGTGCCAGCAGTATCGGGACAGCTTACACCGGGGAGCTGTTTTTT	CASSIGTAYTGELFF
once	TRBV5-1	-	TRBJ2-1	TGCGCCAGCAGCTTAACGGGTAGCTCCTACAATGAGCAGTTCTTC	CASSLTGSSYNEQFF
-	TRBV27	TRBD2	TRBJ2-7	TGTGCCAGCAGTTCCCTAGCGGGAGCTTACTACGAGCAGTACTTC	CASSSLAGAYYEQYF
-	TRBV6-5	-	TRBJ2-3	TGTGCCAGCAGTTACTCGATCCAGGGAAGCACAGATACGCAGTATTTT	CASSYSIQGSTDTQYF
once	TRBV5-4	TRBD1	TRBJ1-6	TGTGCCAGCAGCCGGGACAGGGCGAATTCACCCCTCCACTTT	CASSRDRANSPLHF
-	TRBV28	TRBD1	TRBJ1-4	TGTGCCAGCGGAAAGGGACAGGGAGTTCGAAAACTGTTTTTT	CASGKGQGVRKLFF
once	TRBV6-5	-	TRBJ2-1	TGTGCCAGCACTGCAGGGTTGATCAATGAGCAGTTCTTC	CASTAGLINEQFF
-	TRBV20-1	-	TRBJ2-7	TGCAGTGCTAGCCTCTCAGCGGTGCAGTACTTC	CSASLSAVQYF
-	TRBV5-1	TRBD2	TRBJ2-1	TGCGCCAGCAGCTTGGAACTAGCGGGAGGGCCGAATAATGAGCAGTTCTTC	CASSLELAGGPNNEQFF